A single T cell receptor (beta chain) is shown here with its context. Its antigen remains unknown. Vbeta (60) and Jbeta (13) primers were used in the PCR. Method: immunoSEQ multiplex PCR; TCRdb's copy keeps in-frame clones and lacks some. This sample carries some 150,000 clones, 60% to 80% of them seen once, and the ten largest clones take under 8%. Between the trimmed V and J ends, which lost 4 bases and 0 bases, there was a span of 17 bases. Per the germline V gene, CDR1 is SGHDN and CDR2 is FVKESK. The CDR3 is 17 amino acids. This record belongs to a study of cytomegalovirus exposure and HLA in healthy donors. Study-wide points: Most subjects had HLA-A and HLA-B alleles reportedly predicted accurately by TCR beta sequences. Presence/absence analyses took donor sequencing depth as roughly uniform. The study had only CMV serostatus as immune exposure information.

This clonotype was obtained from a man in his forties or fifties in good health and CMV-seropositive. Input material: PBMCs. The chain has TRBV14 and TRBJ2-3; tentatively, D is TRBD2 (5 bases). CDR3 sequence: CASSLFRTSTSTDTQYF. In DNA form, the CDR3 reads TGTGCCAGCAGCCTCTTCCGGACTTCCACTAGCACAGATACGCAGTATTTT.